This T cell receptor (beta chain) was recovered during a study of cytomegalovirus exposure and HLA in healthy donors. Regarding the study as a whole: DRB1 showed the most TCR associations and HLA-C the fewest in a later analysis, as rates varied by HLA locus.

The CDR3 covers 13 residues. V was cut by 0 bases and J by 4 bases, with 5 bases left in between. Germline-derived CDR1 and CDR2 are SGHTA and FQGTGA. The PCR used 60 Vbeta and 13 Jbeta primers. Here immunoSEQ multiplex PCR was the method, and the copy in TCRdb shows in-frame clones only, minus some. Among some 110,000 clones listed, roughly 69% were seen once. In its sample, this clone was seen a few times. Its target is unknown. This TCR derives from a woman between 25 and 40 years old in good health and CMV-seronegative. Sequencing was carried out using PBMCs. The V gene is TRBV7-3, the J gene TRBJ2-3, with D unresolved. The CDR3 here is CASSLTSPDTQYF. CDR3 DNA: TGTGCCAGCAGCTTAACTAGCCCAGATACGCAGTATTTT. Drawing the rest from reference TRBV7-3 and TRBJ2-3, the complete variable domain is GAGVSQTPSNKVTEKGKYVELRCDPISGHTALYWYRQSLGQGPEFLIYFQGTGAADDSGLPNDRFFAVRPEGSVSTLKIQRTERGDSAVYLCASSLTSPDTQYFGPGTRLTVL.